This T cell receptor (beta chain) was obtained from a study of T cell responses to AZD1222 COVID-19 vaccine. Across the study: The analysis combined second doses at about 4 or about 12 weeks.

Study conclusions and caveats: Unmutated variant regions are reportedly the target of nearly half of TCRs that are spike-specific. At baseline, seropositivity was found in only 5 to 7 AZD1222 recipients. The sample set comprised mostly white British donors with more females, and clonal diversity was possibly underestimated.

The germline V gene encodes CDR1 SNHLY and CDR2 FYNNEI. This CDR3 spans 13 amino acids. The V end was cut by 3 bases, the J end by 3 bases, with 9 bases between. Sequencing used immunoSEQ multiplex PCR; TCRdb keeps in-frame clones, though not all of them. The repertoire holds 100,000 to 150,000 clones, with roughly nine tenths as singletons. This clone was detected only once. Antigen unknown. The chain is built from TRBV2 and TRBJ2-7; D is unclear. This TCR derives from an adult in good health. The source material was peripheral blood, sampled on day 0 of AZD1222 vaccination. The CDR3 here is CASSESVYYEQYF. The CDR3 DNA is TGTGCCAGCAGTGAGTCAGTCTACTACGAGCAGTACTTC.